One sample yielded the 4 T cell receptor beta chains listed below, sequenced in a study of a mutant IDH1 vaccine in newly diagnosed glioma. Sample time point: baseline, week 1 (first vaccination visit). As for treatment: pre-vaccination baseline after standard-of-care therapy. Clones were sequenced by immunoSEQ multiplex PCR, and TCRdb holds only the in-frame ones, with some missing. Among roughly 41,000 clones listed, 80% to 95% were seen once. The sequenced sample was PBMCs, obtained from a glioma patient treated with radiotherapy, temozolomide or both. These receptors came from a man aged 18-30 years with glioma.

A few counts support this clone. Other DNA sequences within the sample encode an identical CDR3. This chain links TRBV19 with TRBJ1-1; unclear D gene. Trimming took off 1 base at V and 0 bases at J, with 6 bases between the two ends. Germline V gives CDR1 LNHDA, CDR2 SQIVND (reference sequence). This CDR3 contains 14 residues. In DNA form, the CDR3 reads TGTGCCAGTAGTATAGGCACAGTGAACACTGAAGCTTTCTTT. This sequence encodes CASSIGTVNTEAFF.

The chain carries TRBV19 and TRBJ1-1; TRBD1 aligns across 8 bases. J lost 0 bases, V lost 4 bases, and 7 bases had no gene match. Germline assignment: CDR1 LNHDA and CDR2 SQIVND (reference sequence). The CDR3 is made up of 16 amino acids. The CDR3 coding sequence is TGTGCCAGTAGTACCCCCCGGACAGGGCTGAACACTGAAGCTTTCTTT. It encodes CASSTPRTGLNTEAFF.

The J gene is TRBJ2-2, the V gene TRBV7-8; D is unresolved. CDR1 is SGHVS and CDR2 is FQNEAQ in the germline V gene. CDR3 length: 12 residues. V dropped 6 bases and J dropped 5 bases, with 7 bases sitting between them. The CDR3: CASRTLTGELFF. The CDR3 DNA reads TGTGCCAGCAGGACCTTGACCGGGGAGCTGTTTTTT. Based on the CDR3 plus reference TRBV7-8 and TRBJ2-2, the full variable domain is GAGVSQSPRYKVAKRGQDVALRCDPISGHVSLFWYQQALGQGPEFLTYFQNEAQLDKSGLPSDRFFAERPEGSVSTLKIQRTQQEDSAVYLCASRTLTGELFFGEGSRLTVL.

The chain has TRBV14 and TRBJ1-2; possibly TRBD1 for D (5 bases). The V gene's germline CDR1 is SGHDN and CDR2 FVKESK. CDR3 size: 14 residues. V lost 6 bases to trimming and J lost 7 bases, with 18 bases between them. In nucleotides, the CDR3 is TGTGCCAGCAGTCCCTTAGGAGGGGCTTCTGGCTACACCTTC. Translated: CASSPLGGASGYTF. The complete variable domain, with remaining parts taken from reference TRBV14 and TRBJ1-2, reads EAGVTQFPSHSVIEKGQTVTLRCDPISGHDNLYWYRRVMGKEIKFLLHFVKESKQDESGMPNNRFLAERTGGTYSTLKVQPAELEDSGVYFCASSPLGGASGYTFGSGTRLTVV.